This T cell receptor beta chain is from a study of breast tumors, draining lymph nodes, adjacent tissues. Looked up from germline, CDR1 is KGHDR and CDR2 is SFDVKD. The CDR3 extends over 14 amino acids. With 4 bases removed from V and 4 bases from J, the gap between germline ends came to 10 bases. Via MiXCR, TCRdb re-called the multiplex PCR reads, giving one row per CDR3 protein. The sample contains 60,000 to 70,000 distinct CDR3 sequences, 57% of which appear only once. Study outcomes and limitations: That most tumor T cells come from lymph nodes remained unproven. Tumor and nontumor repertoires were significantly more similar in luminal-like than in basal-like breast cancer.

Notes on this clonotype: Its antigen is still unknown.

Sequencing was done on a sample of breast tumor tissue. This TCR was recovered from a female donor with breast cancer. Some clones in this sample may be carry-over from other donors' samples. The chain links TRBV24-1 to TRBJ2-1; the D is unclear. CDR3 region: CATSDETNYNEQFF. In DNA, the CDR3 is TGTGCCACCAGTGACGAAACAAATTACAATGAGCAGTTCTTC.